This T cell receptor beta chain emerged from a study of cytomegalovirus exposure and HLA in healthy donors. The study's findings and limits: Most likely, a cluster of highly shared sequence variants arose as a sequencing artifact. Associated with cytomegalovirus, according to the listing, were around 170 TCR beta chains. The later analysis indicated that the majority of CMV-associated TCR beta chains appeared HLA-restricted.

For this clone: Antigen: not known.

Germline V lookup: CDR1 MGHRA, CDR2 YSYEKL. This CDR3 spans 16 amino acids. J lost 3 bases, V lost 4 bases, and 4 bases had no gene match. Healthy bone marrow donors made up the donor group. PCR primers comprised 60 Vbeta and 13 Jbeta primers. The data were produced by immunoSEQ multiplex PCR, yet TCRdb's version contains in-frame clones alone and is incomplete. The table has about 130,000 clones, 83% seen once. The receptor was isolated from a girl aged 2 to 9 in good health and CMV-seronegative. The chain couples TRBV4-1 to TRBJ2-1, with TRBD2 matching over 12 bases. The sample was PBMCs. In nucleotides, the CDR3 is TGCGCCAGCAGCCCTAGACTAGCGGGAGACTACAATGAGCAGTTCTTC. This gives the protein CASSPRLAGDYNEQFF.